This TCR beta chain was observed in a study of beta chain features in type 1 diabetes. Study in general: Across the samples, roughly 98,000,000 sorted cells were examined in total. Findings of the study overall: Significant though moderate, a shortening of TCRB CDR3s appeared in all four CD4+ subsets of Type 1 diabetes patients. Because the template was cDNA, high-expressing cells might be over-represented.

The CDR3 has 18 residues. The V gene end was trimmed by 0 bases and the J gene end by 0 bases; junction bases not matched to a gene: 6. The V gene's germline CDR1 is SGHNT and CDR2 YYREEE (reference sequence). This clone was observed a few times. The antigen remains unidentified. As every portion of the isolated RNA was reverse transcribed, the sequencing read expressed TCRB transcripts. The assay was immunoSEQ multiplex PCR, and TCRdb's table has in-frame clones only and misses some. The table shows 250,000 to 300,000 clones, with more than 13% occurring only once. The chain links TRBV5-4 to TRBJ2-6; 7 bases fit TRBD1. The TCR originated in a man aged 30-40 years with type 1 diabetes. The material sequenced was naive CD4+ T cells from blood. This CDR3 is CASSLGGQTFSGANVLTF. The CDR3 DNA reads TGTGCCAGCAGCTTGGGGGGACAGACCTTCTCTGGGGCCAACGTCCTGACTTTC.